This TCR beta chain was obtained from a study of technical replicates of blood from a few donors. CDR3 length equals 15 residues. The V gene's germline CDR1 is SGHDN and CDR2 FVKESK. Losses at the gene ends were 5 bases for V and 4 bases for J; bases not matched to a gene: 9. Clones were read by immunoSEQ multiplex PCR, and TCRdb kept only the in-frame ones, dropping some. This sample has 100,000 or so clones, with nearly 96% found just once. The clonotype was recovered from a human donor in good health. This chain uses TRBV14 with TRBJ2-7; 9 nucleotides line up with TRBD1. The sequenced material came from T cells isolated from PBMCs. The CDR3 DNA reads as TGTGCCAGCAGCGCGGGACAGGGAACGGGGTACGAGCAGTACTTC. Translated: CASSAGQGTGYEQYF.